A selection of T cell receptor beta chains follows, all from one sample in a study of cytomegalovirus exposure and HLA in healthy donors. Assay: immunoSEQ multiplex PCR; the TCRdb copy retains only in-frame clones and omits some. The table has about 200,000 clones, approximately 11% seen once. Sequenced sample: PBMCs. These receptors came from a man aged 45-65 years in good health and CMV-seropositive. The conserved cysteine and the conserved F or W are not part of the CDR3 here. The order of the fields is J gene, V gene, CDR3 protein.

TRBJ1-5	TRBV19	ASSIWQSHQPQH
TRBJ1-1	TRBV20-1	SGSSGDEAF
TRBJ1-1	TRBV11-1	ASSLRRDTEAF
TRBJ1-1	TRBV5-1	ASSLGPGGNTGAF
TRBJ1-4	TRBV5-1	ASSLAGRGTLSTNEKLF
TRBJ1-2	TRBV7-8	ASSLAGGSYGYT
TRBJ1-1	TRBV7-2	ASSSGQGANTEAF
TRBJ1-4	TRBV6-6	ASSWGDEKLF
TRBJ2-3	TRBV5-1	ASSLWGFGVGTDTQY
TRBJ2-3	TRBV6-1	ASSARSQGDTQY
TRBJ1-2	TRBV27	ASVDRMYGYT
TRBJ1-2	TRBV4-2	ASSQAETGEGGYT
TRBJ2-1	TRBV2	ASSESGQRYNEQF